This TCR beta chain was recorded in a study of cytomegalovirus exposure and HLA in healthy donors. Both 60 Vbeta primers and 13 Jbeta primers went into the PCR. The method was immunoSEQ multiplex PCR; TCRdb's version includes in-frame clones alone and lacks a portion of them. The data show 99,000 or so clones, about four fifths seen once. Comment on this clone: Its matching antigen is unknown.

The donors, nominally healthy at sampling, likely had unrecorded immune exposures. Findings and limits, study-wide: Productive status was seen about 90% or about 30% of the time for most TCR beta V segments in an earlier analysis. What was likely a sequencing artifact was a cluster of highly shared sequence variants.

Material: PBMCs. The receptor was isolated from a man aged 25-45 years in good health and CMV-seronegative.

CDR3 amino acids: CASSLGGQRPVYEQYF. In DNA, the CDR3 is TGCGCCAGCAGCTTGGGTGGACAAAGGCCAGTCTACGAGCAGTACTTC. J is TRBJ2-7 and V is TRBV5-1; tentative D call: TRBD1 (5 bases). From germline, CDR1 is SGHRS and CDR2 YFSETQ. The CDR3 covers 16 residues. Trimming cost V 0 bases and J 3 bases, with 16 bases left between them.